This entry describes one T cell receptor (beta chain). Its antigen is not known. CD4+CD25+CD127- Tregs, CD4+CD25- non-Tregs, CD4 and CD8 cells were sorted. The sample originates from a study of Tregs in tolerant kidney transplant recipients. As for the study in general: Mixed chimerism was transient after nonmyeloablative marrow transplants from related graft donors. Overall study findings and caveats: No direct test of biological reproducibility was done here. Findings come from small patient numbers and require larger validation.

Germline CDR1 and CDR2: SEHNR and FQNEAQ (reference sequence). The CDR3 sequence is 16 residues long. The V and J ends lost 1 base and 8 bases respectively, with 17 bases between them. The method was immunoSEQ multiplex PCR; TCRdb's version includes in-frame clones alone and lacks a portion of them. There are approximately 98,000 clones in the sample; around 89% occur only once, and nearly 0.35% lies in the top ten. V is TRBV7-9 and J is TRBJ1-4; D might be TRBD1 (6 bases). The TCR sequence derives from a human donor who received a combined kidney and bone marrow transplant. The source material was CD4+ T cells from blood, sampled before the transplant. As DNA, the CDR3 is TGTGCCAGCAGCTTAGACAGGGCAAACGCGTGGGAAAAACTGTTTTTT. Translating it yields CASSLDRANAWEKLFF.